This T cell receptor beta chain was profiled in a study of blood T cell repertoires in COVID-19. Study-level background: The samples span acute and convalescent COVID-19 from the United States, Italy and Spain.

This CDR3 is built from 15 residues. V was shortened by 3 bases and J by 0 bases, with 11 bases between the two germline ends. Germline V gene sequence: CDR1 MGHDK, CDR2 SYGVNS. Only in-frame clones appear in the TCRdb table, and some are missing; sequencing was by immunoSEQ multiplex PCR. This table has 110,000 or so clones, 65% to 90% appearing once. The J gene is TRBJ1-1, the V gene TRBV25-1, with D possibly being TRBD1 (6 bases). Material: peripheral blood. This TCR came from a woman older than 75 with active or convalescent COVID-19. CDR3 protein: CASSEWTDMNTEAFF. The CDR3 nucleotides read TGTGCCAGCAGTGAGTGGACAGATATGAACACTGAAGCTTTCTTT. The complete variable domain, with remaining parts taken from reference TRBV25-1 and TRBJ1-1, reads EADIYQTPRYLVIGTGKKITLECSQTMGHDKMYWYQQDPGMELHLIHYSYGVNSTEKGDLSSESTVSRIRTEHFPLTLESARPSHTSQYLCASSEWTDMNTEAFFGQGTRLTVV.